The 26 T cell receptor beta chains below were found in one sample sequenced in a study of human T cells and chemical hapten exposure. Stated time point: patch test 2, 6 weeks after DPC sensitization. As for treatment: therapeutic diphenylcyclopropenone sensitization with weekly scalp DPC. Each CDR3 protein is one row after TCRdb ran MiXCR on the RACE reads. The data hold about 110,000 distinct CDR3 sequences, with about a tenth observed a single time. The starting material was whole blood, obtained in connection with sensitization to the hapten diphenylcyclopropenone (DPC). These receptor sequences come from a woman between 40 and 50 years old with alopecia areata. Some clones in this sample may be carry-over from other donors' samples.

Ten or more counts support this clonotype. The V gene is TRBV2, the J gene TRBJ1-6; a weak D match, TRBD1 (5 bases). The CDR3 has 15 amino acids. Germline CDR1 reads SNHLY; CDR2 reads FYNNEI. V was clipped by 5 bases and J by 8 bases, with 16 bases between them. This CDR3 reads CASSRSPLRDSPLHF. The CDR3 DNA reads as TGTGCCAGCAGTCGAAGCCCCCTCAGGGATTCACCCCTCCACTTT.

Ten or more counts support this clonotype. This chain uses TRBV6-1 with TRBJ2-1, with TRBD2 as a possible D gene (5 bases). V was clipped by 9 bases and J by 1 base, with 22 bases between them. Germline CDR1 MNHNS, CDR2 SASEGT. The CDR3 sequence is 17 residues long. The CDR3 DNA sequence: TGTGCCAGATCCGAGGACTTCCCCGCGAATTCCTACAATGAGCAGTTCTTC. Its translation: CARSEDFPANSYNEQFF.

CDR3 sequence reads: CASSLWDQPQHF. The DNA for the CDR3 is TGTGCCAGCAGCTTATGGGATCAGCCCCAGCATTTT. The chain employs TRBV7-8 and TRBJ1-5; unclear D gene. Germline CDR1 reads SGHVS; CDR2 reads FQNEAQ. This CDR3 contains 12 residues. Trimming stripped 2 bases from V and 5 bases from J, with 4 bases between.

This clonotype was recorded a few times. The CDR3 coding sequence is TGTGCCAGCAGTTACGTAGGAGTGGGAGACTATGGCTACACCTTC. Amino acid sequence: CASSYVGVGDYGYTF. The V gene is TRBV6-2 or TRBV6-3, the J gene TRBJ1-2; no clear D. Trimming removed 2 bases from V and 3 bases from J, with 13 bases in between. CDR1 is MNHEY, CDR2 SVGEGT, per germline. The CDR3 length is 15 residues.

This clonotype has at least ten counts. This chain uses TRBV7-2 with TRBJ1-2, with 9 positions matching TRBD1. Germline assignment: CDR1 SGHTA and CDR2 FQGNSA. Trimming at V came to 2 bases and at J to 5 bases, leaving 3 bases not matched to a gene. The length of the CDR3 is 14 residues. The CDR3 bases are TGTGCCAGCAGCTTATGGACAGGGGATTATGGCTACACCTTC. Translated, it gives CASSLWTGDYGYTF.

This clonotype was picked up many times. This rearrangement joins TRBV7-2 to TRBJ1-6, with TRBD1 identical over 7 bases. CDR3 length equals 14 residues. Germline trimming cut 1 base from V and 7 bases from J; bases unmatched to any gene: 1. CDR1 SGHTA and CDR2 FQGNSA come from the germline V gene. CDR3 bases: TGTGCCAGCAGCTTAGGGGACAGAAATTCACCCCTCCACTTT. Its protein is CASSLGDRNSPLHF. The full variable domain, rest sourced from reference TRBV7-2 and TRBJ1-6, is GAGVSQSPSNKVTEKGKDVELRCDPISGHTALYWYRQSLGQGLEFLIYFQGNSAPDKSGLPSDRFSAERTGGSVSTLTIQRTQQEDSAVYLCASSLGDRNSPLHFGNGTRLTVT.

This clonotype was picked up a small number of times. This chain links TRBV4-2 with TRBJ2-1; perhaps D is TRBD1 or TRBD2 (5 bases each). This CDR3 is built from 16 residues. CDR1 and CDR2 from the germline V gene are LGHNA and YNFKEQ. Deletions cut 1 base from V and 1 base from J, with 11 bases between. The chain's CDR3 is CASSQAGTTSYNEQFF. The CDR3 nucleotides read TGTGCCAGCAGCCAAGCCGGGACGACATCCTACAATGAGCAGTTCTTC.

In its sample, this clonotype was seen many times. CDR3 DNA sequence: TGTGCCAGCAGTTCACAAGGCACCATATATTTT. Protein sequence: CASSSQGTIYF. The chain recombines TRBV25-1 with TRBJ1-3; no reliable D call. Germline CDR1 reads MGHDK; CDR2 reads SYGVNS. The CDR3 is 11 residues long. Trimming left V 5 bases short and J 9 bases short, with 8 bases between.

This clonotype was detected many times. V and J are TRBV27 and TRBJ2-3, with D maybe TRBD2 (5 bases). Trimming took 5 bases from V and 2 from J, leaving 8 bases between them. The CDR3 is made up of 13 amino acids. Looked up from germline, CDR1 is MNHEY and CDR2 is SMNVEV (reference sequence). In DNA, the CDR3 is TGTGCCAGCAGTCTACGGGACACAGATACGCAGTATTTT. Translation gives CASSLRDTDTQYF.

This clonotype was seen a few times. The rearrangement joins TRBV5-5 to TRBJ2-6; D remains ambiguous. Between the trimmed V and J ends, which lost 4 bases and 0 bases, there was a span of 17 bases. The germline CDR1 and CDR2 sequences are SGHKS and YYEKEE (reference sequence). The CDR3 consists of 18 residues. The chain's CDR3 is CASSASPVAYSGANVLTF. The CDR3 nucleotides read TGTGCCAGCAGCGCGTCCCCTGTAGCTTACTCTGGGGCCAACGTCCTGACTTTC. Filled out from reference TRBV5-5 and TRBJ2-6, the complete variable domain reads DAGVTQSPTHLIKTRGQQVTLRCSPISGHKSVSWYQQVLGQGPQFIFQYYEKEERGRGNFPDRFSARQFPNYSSELNVNALLLGDSALYLCASSASPVAYSGANVLTFGAGSRLTVL.

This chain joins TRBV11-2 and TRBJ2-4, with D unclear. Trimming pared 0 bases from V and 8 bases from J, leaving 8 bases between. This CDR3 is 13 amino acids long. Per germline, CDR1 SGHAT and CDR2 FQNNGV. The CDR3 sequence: CASSLEPWDIQYF. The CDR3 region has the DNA TGTGCCAGCAGCTTAGAACCGTGGGACATTCAGTACTTC.

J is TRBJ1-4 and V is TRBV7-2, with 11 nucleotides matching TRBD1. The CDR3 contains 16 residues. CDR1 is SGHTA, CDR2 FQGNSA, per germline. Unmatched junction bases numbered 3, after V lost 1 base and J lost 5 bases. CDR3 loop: CASSLGGTGGNEKLFF. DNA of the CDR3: TGTGCCAGCAGCTTAGGAGGGACAGGGGGGAATGAAAAACTGTTTTTT. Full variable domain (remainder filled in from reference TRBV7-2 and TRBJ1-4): GAGVSQSPSNKVTEKGKDVELRCDPISGHTALYWYRQSLGQGLEFLIYFQGNSAPDKSGLPSDRFSAERTGGSVSTLTIQRTQQEDSAVYLCASSLGGTGGNEKLFFGSGTQLSVL.

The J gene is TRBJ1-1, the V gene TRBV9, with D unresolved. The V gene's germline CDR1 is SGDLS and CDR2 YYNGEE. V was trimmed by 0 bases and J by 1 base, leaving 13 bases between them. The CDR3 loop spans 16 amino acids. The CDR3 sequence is CASSVVRANGNTEAFF. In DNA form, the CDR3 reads TGTGCCAGCAGCGTAGTAAGGGCTAACGGGAACACTGAAGCTTTCTTT. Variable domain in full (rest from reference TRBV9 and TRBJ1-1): DSGVTQTPKHLITATGQRVTLRCSPRSGDLSVYWYQQSLDQGLQFLIQYYNGEERAKGNILERFSAQQFPDLHSELNLSSLELGDSALYFCASSVVRANGNTEAFFGQGTRLTVV.

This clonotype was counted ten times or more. The DNA for the CDR3 is TGTGCCAGCAGTTTATTTCTGGGCCTCCGCCCGGACCGACGCTCCTACGAGCAGTACTTC. Its protein product is CASSLFLGLRPDRRSYEQYF. The chain has TRBV28 and TRBJ2-7; D remains ambiguous. V shed 1 base and J shed 0 bases, with 25 bases lying between them. The germline gives CDR1 MDHEN, CDR2 SYDVKM. The CDR3 has 20 residues.

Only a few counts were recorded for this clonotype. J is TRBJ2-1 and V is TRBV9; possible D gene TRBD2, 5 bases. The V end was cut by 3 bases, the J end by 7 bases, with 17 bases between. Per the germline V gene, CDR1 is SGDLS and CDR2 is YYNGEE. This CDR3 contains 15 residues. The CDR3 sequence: CASSGAGGLSNEQFF. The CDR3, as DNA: TGTGCCAGCAGCGGGGCCGGAGGTTTGTCAAATGAGCAGTTCTTC.

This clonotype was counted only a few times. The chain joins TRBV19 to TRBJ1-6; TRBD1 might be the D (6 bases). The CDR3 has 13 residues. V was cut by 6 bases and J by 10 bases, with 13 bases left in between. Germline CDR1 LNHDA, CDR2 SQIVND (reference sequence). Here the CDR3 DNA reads TGTGCCAGTAGCAGGGGTTTGGAATCACCCCTCCACTTT. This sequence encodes CASSRGLESPLHF.

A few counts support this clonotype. In nucleotides, the CDR3 is TGTGCCAGCAGTTTCAGGGGATCTGGGGCCAACGTCCTGACTTTC. This encodes CASSFRGSGANVLTF. The V call is TRBV12-3 or TRBV12-4, the J call TRBJ2-6; TRBD1 might be the D (6 bases). V lost 3 bases and J 1 base, leaving 7 bases between the germline ends. The CDR3 contains 15 residues.

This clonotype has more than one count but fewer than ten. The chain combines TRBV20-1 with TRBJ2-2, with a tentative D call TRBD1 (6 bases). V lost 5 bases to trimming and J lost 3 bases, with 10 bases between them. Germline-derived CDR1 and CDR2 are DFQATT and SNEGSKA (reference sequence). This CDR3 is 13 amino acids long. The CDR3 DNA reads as TGCAGTGCTCTGGACAGCTACACCGGGGAGCTGTTTTTT. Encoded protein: CSALDSYTGELFF.

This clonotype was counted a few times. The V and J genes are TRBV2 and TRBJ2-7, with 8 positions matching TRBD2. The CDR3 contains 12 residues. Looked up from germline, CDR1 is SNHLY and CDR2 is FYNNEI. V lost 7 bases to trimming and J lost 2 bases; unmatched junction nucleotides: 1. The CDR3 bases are TGTGCCAGCAAGCGGGGGACCTACGAGCAGTACTTC. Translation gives CASKRGTYEQYF.

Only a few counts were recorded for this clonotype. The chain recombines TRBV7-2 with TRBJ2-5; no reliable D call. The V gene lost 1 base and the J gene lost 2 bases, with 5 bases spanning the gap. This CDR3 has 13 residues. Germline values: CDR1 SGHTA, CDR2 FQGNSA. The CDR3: CASSLGQQETQYF. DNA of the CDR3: TGTGCCAGCAGCTTAGGACAACAAGAGACCCAGTACTTC.

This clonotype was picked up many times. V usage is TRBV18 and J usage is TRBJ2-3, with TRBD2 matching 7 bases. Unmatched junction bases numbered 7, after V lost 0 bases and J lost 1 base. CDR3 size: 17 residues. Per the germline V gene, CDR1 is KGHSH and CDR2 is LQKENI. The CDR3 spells CASSPPSSGRGTDTQYF. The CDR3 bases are TGTGCCAGCTCACCACCGAGTAGCGGGCGTGGCACAGATACGCAGTATTTT.

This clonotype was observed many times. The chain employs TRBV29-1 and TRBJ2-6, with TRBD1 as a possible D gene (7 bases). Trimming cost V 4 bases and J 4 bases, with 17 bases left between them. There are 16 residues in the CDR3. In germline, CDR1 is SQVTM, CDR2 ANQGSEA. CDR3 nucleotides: TGCAGCGTTGTATCAGGGGGGTCGTACGGGGCCAACGTCCTGACTTTC. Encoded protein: CSVVSGGSYGANVLTF.

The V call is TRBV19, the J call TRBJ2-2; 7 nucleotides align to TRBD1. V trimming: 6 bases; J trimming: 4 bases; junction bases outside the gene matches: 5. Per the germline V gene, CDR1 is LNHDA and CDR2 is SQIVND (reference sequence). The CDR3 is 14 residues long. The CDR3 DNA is TGTGCCAGTAGCATGACAGGGAGCACCGGGGAGCTGTTTTTT. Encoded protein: CASSMTGSTGELFF.

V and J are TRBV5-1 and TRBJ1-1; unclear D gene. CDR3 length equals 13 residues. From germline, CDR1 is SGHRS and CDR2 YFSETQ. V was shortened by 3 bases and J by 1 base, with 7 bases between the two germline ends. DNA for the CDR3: TGCGCCAGCAGCTCCCTCTCGAACACTGAAGCTTTCTTT. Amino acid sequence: CASSSLSNTEAFF.

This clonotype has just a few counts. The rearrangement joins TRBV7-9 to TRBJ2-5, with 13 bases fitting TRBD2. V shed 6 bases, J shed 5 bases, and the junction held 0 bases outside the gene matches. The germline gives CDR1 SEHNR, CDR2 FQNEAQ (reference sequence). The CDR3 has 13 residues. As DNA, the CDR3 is TGTGCCAGCAGGGGACTAGCGGGGGAGACCCAGTACTTC. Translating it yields CASRGLAGETQYF. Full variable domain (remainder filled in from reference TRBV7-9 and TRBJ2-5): DTGVSQNPRHKITKRGQNVTFRCDPISEHNRLYWYRQTLGQGPEFLTYFQNEAQLEKSRLLSDRFSAERPKGSFSTLEIQRTEQGDSAMYLCASRGLAGETQYFGPGTRLLVL.

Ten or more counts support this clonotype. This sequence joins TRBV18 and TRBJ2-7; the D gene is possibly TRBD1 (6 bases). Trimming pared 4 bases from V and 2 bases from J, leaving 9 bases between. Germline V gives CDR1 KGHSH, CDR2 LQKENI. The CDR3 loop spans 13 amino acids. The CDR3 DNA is TGTGCCAGCTCACGGGACACAACCTACGAGCAGTACTTC. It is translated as CASSRDTTYEQYF.